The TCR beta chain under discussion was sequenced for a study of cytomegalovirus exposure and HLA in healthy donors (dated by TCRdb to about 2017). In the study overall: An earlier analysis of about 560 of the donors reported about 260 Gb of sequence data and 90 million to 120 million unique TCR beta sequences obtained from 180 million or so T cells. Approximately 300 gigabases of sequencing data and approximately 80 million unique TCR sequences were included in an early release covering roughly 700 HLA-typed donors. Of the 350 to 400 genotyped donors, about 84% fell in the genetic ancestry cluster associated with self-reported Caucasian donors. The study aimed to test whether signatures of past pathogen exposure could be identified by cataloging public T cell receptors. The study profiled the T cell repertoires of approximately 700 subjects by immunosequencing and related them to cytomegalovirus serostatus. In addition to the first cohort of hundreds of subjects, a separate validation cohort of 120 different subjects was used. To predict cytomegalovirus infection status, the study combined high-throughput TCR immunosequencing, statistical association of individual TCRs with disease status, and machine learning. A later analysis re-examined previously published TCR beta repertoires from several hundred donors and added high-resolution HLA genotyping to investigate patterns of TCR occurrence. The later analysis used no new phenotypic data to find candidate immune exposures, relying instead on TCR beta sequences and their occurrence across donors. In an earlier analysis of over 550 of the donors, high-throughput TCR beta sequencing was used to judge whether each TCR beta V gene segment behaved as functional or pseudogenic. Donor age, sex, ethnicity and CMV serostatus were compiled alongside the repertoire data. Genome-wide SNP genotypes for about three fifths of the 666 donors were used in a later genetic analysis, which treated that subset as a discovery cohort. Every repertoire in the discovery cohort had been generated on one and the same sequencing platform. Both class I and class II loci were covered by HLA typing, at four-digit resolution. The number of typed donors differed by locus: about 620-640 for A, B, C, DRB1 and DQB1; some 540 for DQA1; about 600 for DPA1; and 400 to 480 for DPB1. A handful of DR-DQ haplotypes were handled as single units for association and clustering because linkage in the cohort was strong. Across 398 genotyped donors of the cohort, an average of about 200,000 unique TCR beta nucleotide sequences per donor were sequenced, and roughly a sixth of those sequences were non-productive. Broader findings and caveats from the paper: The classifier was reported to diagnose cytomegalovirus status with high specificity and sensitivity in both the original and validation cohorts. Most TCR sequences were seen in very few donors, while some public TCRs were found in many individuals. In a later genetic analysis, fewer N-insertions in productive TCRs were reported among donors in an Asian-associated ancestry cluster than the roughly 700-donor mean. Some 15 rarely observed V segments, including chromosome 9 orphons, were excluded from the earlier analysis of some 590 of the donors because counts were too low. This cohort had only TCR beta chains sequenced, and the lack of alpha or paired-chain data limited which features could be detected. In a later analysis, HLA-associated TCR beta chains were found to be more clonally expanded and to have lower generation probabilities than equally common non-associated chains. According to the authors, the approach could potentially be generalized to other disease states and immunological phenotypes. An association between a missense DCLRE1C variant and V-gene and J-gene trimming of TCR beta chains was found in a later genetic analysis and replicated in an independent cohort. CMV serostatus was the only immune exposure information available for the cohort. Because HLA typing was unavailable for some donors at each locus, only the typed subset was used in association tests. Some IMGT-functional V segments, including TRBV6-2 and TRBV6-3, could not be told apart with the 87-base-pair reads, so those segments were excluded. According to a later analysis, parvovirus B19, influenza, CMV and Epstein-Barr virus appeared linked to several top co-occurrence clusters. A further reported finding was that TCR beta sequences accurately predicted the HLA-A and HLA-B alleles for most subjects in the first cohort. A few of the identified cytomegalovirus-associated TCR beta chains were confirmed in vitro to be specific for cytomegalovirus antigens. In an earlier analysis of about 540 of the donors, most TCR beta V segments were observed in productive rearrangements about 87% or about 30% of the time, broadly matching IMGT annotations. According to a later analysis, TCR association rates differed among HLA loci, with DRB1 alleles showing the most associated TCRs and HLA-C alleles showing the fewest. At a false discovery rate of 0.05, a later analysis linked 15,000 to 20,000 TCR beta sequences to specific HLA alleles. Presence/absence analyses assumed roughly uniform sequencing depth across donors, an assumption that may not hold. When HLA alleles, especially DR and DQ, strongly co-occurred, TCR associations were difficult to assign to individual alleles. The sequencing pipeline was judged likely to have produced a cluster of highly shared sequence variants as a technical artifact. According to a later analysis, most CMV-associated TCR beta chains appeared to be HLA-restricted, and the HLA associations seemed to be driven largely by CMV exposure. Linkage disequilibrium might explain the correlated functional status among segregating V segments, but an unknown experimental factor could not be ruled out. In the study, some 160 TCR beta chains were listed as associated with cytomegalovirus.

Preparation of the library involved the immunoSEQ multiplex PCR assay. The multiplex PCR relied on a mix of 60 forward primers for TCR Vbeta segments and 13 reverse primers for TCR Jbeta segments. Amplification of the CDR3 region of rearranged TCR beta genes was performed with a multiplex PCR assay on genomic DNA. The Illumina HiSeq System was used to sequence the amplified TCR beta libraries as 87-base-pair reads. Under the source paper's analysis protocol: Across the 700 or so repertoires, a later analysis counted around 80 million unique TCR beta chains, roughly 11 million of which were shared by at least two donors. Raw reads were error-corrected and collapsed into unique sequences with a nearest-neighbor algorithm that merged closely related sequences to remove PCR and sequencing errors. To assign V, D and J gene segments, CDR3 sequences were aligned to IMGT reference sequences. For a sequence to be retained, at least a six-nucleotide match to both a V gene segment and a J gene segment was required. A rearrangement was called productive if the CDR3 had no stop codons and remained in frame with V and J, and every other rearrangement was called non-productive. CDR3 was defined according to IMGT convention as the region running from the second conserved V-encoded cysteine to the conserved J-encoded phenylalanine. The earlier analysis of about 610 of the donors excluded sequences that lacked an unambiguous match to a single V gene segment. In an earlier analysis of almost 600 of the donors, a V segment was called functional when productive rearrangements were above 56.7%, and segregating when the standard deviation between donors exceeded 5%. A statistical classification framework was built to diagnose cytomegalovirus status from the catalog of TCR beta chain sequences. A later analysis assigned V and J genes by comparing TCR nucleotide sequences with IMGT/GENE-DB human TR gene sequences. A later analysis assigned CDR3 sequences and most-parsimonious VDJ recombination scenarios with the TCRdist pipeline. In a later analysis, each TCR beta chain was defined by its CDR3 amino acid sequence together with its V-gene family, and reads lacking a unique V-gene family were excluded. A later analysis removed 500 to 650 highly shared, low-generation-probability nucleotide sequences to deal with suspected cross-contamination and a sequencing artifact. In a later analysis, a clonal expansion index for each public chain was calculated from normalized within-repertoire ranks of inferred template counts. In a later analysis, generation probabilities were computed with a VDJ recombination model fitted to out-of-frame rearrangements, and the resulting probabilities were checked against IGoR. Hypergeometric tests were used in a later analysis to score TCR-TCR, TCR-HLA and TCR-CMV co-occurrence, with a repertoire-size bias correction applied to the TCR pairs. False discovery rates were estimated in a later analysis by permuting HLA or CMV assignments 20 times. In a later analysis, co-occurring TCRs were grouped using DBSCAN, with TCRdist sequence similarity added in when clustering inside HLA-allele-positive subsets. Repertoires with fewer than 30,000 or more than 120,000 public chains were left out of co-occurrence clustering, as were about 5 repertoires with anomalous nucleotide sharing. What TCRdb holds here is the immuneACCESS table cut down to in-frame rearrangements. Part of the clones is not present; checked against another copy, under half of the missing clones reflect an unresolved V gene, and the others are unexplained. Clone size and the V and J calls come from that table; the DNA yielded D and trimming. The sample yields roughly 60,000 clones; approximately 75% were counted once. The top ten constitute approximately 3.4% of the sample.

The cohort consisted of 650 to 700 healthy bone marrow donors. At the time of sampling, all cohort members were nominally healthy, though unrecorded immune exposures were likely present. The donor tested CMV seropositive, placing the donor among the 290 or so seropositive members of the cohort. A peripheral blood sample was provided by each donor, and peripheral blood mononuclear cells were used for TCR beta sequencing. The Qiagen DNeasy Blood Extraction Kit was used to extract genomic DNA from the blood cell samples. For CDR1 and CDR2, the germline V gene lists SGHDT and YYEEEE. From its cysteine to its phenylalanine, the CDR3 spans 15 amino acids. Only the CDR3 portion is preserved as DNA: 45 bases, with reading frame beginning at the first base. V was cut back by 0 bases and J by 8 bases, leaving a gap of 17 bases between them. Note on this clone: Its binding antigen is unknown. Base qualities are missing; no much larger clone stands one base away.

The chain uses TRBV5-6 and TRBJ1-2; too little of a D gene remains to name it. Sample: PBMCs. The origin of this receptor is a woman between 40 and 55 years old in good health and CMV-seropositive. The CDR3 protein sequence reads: CASSLVRERLRGYTF. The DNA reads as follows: TGTGCCAGCAGCTTGGTACGGGAGAGGCTGAGGGGCTACACCTTC.